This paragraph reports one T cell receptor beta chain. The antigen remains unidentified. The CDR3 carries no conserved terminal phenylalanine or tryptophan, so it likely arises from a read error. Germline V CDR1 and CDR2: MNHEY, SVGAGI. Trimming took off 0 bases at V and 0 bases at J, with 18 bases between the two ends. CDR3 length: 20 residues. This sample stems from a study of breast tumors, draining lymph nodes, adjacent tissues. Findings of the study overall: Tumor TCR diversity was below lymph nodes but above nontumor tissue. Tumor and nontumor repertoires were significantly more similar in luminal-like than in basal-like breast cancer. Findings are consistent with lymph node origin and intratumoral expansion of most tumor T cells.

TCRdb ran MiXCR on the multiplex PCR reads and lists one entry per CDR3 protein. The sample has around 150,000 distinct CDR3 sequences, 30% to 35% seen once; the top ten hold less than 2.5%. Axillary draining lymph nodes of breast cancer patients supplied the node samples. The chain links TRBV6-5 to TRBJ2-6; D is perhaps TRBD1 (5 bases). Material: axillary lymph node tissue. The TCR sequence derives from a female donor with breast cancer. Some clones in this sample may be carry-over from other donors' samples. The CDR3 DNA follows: TGTGCCAGCAGTTACTCTCATGTCCCCTGGGGCCTCTCTGGGGCCAACGTCCTGACTCTC. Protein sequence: CASSYSHVPWGLSGANVLTL.